Listed below are T cell receptor beta chains from one sample, sequenced in a study of STAT5B mutations in CD4+ large granular lymphocyte leukemia. Using immunoSEQ multiplex PCR, the repertoire was profiled, and TCRdb retains in-frame clones only, with some absent. The repertoire includes approximately 39,000 clones, 65% to 90% of them detected once, and less than 1.5% sits in the top ten. Sequencing was performed on CD4+ T cells from blood buffy coats. These TCRs come from a human donor in good health. Both conserved end residues are part of each CDR3. The order of the fields is clone size, J gene, D gene, CDR3 length, V gene, CDR3 protein, CDR3 DNA. A D gene is named only where the DNA matches it firmly. The size field is filled for only some rows; it gives once, few, many or a size class.

abundance: .; j_gene: TRBJ2-7; d_gene: TRBD2; len: 13; v_gene: TRBV18; CDR3aa: CASSQREIYEQYF; CDR3nt: TGTGCCAGCTCACAGCGGGAGATCTACGAGCAGTACTTC
abundance: once; j_gene: TRBJ1-4; d_gene: .; len: 16; v_gene: TRBV4-3; CDR3aa: CASSQMGQRQTEKLFF; CDR3nt: TGCGCCAGCAGCCAAATGGGTCAGAGACAGACTGAAAAACTGTTTTTT
abundance: few; j_gene: TRBJ1-1; d_gene: .; len: 14; v_gene: TRBV30; CDR3aa: CAWSVSRLNTEAFF; CDR3nt: TGTGCCTGGAGTGTCTCCCGGTTGAACACTGAAGCTTTCTTT
abundance: .; j_gene: TRBJ2-1; d_gene: .; len: 17; v_gene: TRBV19; CDR3aa: CASSIPPGDSSYNEQFF; CDR3nt: TGTGCCAGTAGTATACCCCCTGGTGACAGCTCCTACAATGAGCAGTTCTTC
abundance: .; j_gene: TRBJ2-2; d_gene: .; len: 17; v_gene: TRBV4-2; CDR3aa: CASSLFEGVRSTGELFF; CDR3nt: TGTGCCAGCAGCCTCTTTGAGGGAGTAAGATCCACCGGGGAGCTGTTTTTT
abundance: few; j_gene: TRBJ1-2; d_gene: .; len: 11; v_gene: TRBV29-1; CDR3aa: CSVEQPSGYTF; CDR3nt: TGCAGCGTTGAGCAGCCAAGCGGCTACACCTTC
abundance: .; j_gene: TRBJ1-2; d_gene: .; len: 15; v_gene: TRBV7-6; CDR3aa: CASSSPGGGDYGYTF; CDR3nt: TGTGCCAGCAGCTCCCCCGGGGGAGGGGACTATGGCTACACCTTC
abundance: .; j_gene: TRBJ1-2; d_gene: TRBD1; len: 13; v_gene: TRBV7-2; CDR3aa: CASRMTGNDGYTF; CDR3nt: TGTGCCAGCAGAATGACAGGGAATGATGGCTACACCTTC
abundance: .; j_gene: TRBJ1-2; d_gene: .; len: 16; v_gene: TRBV2; CDR3aa: CASSEVWQGPNYGYTF; CDR3nt: TGTGCCAGCAGTGAAGTTTGGCAGGGACCTAACTATGGCTACACCTTC
abundance: .; j_gene: TRBJ1-5; d_gene: .; len: 14; v_gene: TRBV29-1; CDR3aa: CSVTGADSNQPQHF; CDR3nt: TGCAGCGTGACTGGTGCAGATAGCAATCAGCCCCAGCATTTT
abundance: .; j_gene: TRBJ2-3; d_gene: .; len: 16; v_gene: TRBV6-6; CDR3aa: CASSYPLDVSTDTQYF; CDR3nt: TGTGCCAGCAGTTACCCTTTGGACGTCAGCACAGATACGCAGTATTTT
abundance: .; j_gene: TRBJ1-3; d_gene: .; len: 13; v_gene: TRBV29-1; CDR3aa: CSAGGRERNTIYF; CDR3nt: TGCAGCGCCGGGGGCAGGGAAAGAAACACCATATATTTT
abundance: .; j_gene: TRBJ2-2; d_gene: TRBD2; len: 16; v_gene: TRBV25-1; CDR3aa: CATSESGGGRTGELFF; CDR3nt: TGTGCCACTTCGGAGTCCGGGGGAGGGCGGACCGGGGAGCTGTTTTTT
abundance: .; j_gene: TRBJ2-7; d_gene: TRBD1; len: 13; v_gene: TRBV19; CDR3aa: CASTGQGAREQYF; CDR3nt: TGTGCCAGTACGGGACAGGGGGCGAGGGAGCAGTACTTC
abundance: .; j_gene: TRBJ2-5; d_gene: .; len: 13; v_gene: TRBV27; CDR3aa: CASSPNWVGTQYF; CDR3nt: TGTGCCAGCAGTCCAAACTGGGTGGGGACCCAGTACTTC
abundance: .; j_gene: TRBJ1-3; d_gene: .; len: 14; v_gene: TRBV5-4; CDR3aa: CASSHDTSLNTIYF; CDR3nt: TGTGCCAGCAGCCACGACACTTCGTTGAACACCATATATTTT
abundance: .; j_gene: TRBJ1-5; d_gene: .; len: 15; v_gene: TRBV27; CDR3aa: CASSSRDTHDQPQHF; CDR3nt: TGTGCCAGCAGTTCCCGGGACACCCATGATCAGCCCCAGCATTTT
abundance: .; j_gene: TRBJ2-6; d_gene: .; len: 16; v_gene: TRBV5-6; CDR3aa: CASSFFRTPGANVLTF; CDR3nt: TGTGCCAGCAGCTTCTTCAGGACTCCTGGGGCCAACGTCCTGACTTTC
abundance: .; j_gene: TRBJ1-3; d_gene: .; len: 12; v_gene: TRBV30; CDR3aa: CAWTGSGNTIYF; CDR3nt: TGTGCCTGGACAGGTTCTGGAAACACCATATATTTT
abundance: .; j_gene: TRBJ2-2; d_gene: .; len: 16; v_gene: TRBV11-3; CDR3aa: CASTKWSDTNTGELFF; CDR3nt: TGTGCCAGCACCAAGTGGTCGGATACGAACACCGGGGAGCTGTTTTTT
abundance: few; j_gene: TRBJ1-2; d_gene: .; len: 14; v_gene: TRBV12-5; CDR3aa: CASGRPTGTYGYTF; CDR3nt: TGTGCTAGTGGCAGACCCACAGGGACCTATGGCTACACCTTC
abundance: .; j_gene: TRBJ2-7; d_gene: TRBD2; len: 17; v_gene: TRBV18; CDR3aa: CASSPRLAGGEAYEQYF; CDR3nt: TGTGCCAGCTCACCAAGGCTAGCGGGAGGGGAAGCCTACGAGCAGTACTTC
abundance: .; j_gene: TRBJ1-1; d_gene: .; len: 13; v_gene: TRBV15; CDR3aa: CATSNGGDTEAFF; CDR3nt: TGTGCCACCAGCAATGGGGGGGACACTGAAGCTTTCTTT
abundance: .; j_gene: TRBJ2-1; d_gene: TRBD1; len: 17; v_gene: TRBV7-2; CDR3aa: CASSLVPGQGYEAEQFF; CDR3nt: TGTGCCAGCAGCTTAGTGCCGGGACAGGGCTATGAAGCTGAGCAGTTCTTC
abundance: .; j_gene: TRBJ1-1; d_gene: .; len: 13; v_gene: TRBV29-1; CDR3aa: CSVERGQDTEAFF; CDR3nt: TGCAGCGTTGAAAGGGGACAAGACACTGAAGCTTTCTTT
abundance: .; j_gene: TRBJ2-1; d_gene: .; len: 14; v_gene: TRBV7-9; CDR3aa: CASTEGVPGGEQFF; CDR3nt: TGTGCCAGTACCGAAGGGGTTCCCGGCGGTGAGCAGTTCTTC
abundance: few; j_gene: TRBJ2-2; d_gene: .; len: 14; v_gene: TRBV2; CDR3aa: CASLRQTNTGELFF; CDR3nt: TGTGCCAGCCTCAGGCAGACTAACACCGGGGAGCTGTTTTTT
abundance: .; j_gene: TRBJ1-1; d_gene: .; len: 14; v_gene: TRBV11-2; CDR3aa: CASSRRQGNTEAFF; CDR3nt: TGTGCCAGCAGCCGTCGGCAGGGAAACACTGAAGCTTTCTTT
abundance: .; j_gene: TRBJ1-3; d_gene: .; len: 15; v_gene: TRBV6-6; CDR3aa: CASIPSWGSGNTIYF; CDR3nt: TGTGCCAGCATCCCCTCTTGGGGATCTGGAAACACCATATATTTT
abundance: .; j_gene: TRBJ2-7; d_gene: .; len: 15; v_gene: TRBV6-6; CDR3aa: CASSTSGTSPYEQYF; CDR3nt: TGTGCCAGCAGCACCTCCGGGACAAGCCCTTACGAGCAGTACTTC
abundance: .; j_gene: TRBJ1-1; d_gene: .; len: 12; v_gene: TRBV6-6; CDR3aa: CASSLADTEAFF; CDR3nt: TGTGCCAGCAGCCTGGCGGACACTGAAGCTTTCTTT
abundance: .; j_gene: TRBJ2-7; d_gene: .; len: 13; v_gene: TRBV5-1; CDR3aa: CASSSLQESEQYF; CDR3nt: TGCGCCAGCAGCTCCCTCCAGGAATCCGAGCAGTACTTC
abundance: .; j_gene: TRBJ1-2; d_gene: .; len: 15; v_gene: TRBV4-2; CDR3aa: CASSQDRVLGYGYTF; CDR3nt: TGTGCCAGCAGCCAAGATCGGGTTCTTGGATATGGCTACACCTTC
abundance: .; j_gene: TRBJ2-3; d_gene: .; len: 17; v_gene: TRBV12-2; CDR3aa: CASRLAEGLASTDTQYF; CDR3nt: TGTGCAAGTCGCTTAGCGGAAGGACTGGCTAGCACAGATACGCAGTATTTT
abundance: .; j_gene: TRBJ2-5; d_gene: TRBD1; len: 14; v_gene: TRBV10-3; CDR3aa: CAISVRQGQETQYF; CDR3nt: TGTGCCATCAGCGTACGACAGGGACAAGAGACCCAGTACTTC
abundance: .; j_gene: TRBJ2-3; d_gene: TRBD2; len: 16; v_gene: TRBV9; CDR3aa: CASSNSLAGPTDTQYF; CDR3nt: TGTGCCAGCAGCAATTCACTAGCGGGCCCCACAGATACGCAGTATTTT
abundance: once; j_gene: TRBJ1-1; d_gene: .; len: 14; v_gene: TRBV28; CDR3aa: CASSTTEMNTEAFF; CDR3nt: TGTGCCAGTTCTACGACAGAAATGAACACTGAAGCTTTCTTT
abundance: few; j_gene: TRBJ1-2; d_gene: .; len: 13; v_gene: TRBV25-1; CDR3aa: CASSVPASYGYTF; CDR3nt: TGTGCCAGCAGTGTTCCAGCCTCCTATGGCTACACCTTC
abundance: few; j_gene: TRBJ1-1; d_gene: .; len: 14; v_gene: TRBV29-1; CDR3aa: CSVEEVSGNTEAFF; CDR3nt: TGCAGCGTTGAAGAGGTGTCCGGGAACACTGAAGCTTTCTTT
abundance: .; j_gene: TRBJ2-5; d_gene: .; len: 15; v_gene: TRBV7-2; CDR3aa: CASSLAGLRAETQYF; CDR3nt: TGTGCCAGCAGCTTGGCAGGCCTTCGGGCAGAGACCCAGTACTTC
abundance: .; j_gene: TRBJ1-2; d_gene: .; len: 14; v_gene: TRBV2; CDR3aa: CASSDGTYLYGYTF; CDR3nt: TGTGCCAGCAGTGACGGGACATATCTCTATGGCTACACCTTC
abundance: .; j_gene: TRBJ2-7; d_gene: .; len: 14; v_gene: TRBV28; CDR3aa: CASEGGASFYEQYF; CDR3nt: TGTGCCAGCGAGGGGGGAGCTTCTTTCTACGAGCAGTACTTC
abundance: .; j_gene: TRBJ2-3; d_gene: .; len: 14; v_gene: TRBV11-2; CDR3aa: CASSLSGGFDTQYF; CDR3nt: TGTGCCAGCAGCTTAAGTGGGGGCTTTGATACGCAGTATTTT
abundance: .; j_gene: TRBJ1-2; d_gene: .; len: 14; v_gene: TRBV29-1; CDR3aa: CSVESQTLSYGYTF; CDR3nt: TGCAGCGTTGAGAGTCAGACTCTATCCTATGGCTACACCTTC
abundance: .; j_gene: TRBJ2-7; d_gene: .; len: 16; v_gene: TRBV4-3; CDR3aa: CASSQAGGSRSYEQYF; CDR3nt: TGCGCCAGCAGCCAGGCGGGCGGGTCGCGCTCCTACGAGCAGTACTTC
abundance: .; j_gene: TRBJ2-1; d_gene: TRBD2; len: 16; v_gene: TRBV5-1; CDR3aa: CASSLDLAGIGNEQFF; CDR3nt: TGCGCCAGCAGCTTGGATCTAGCGGGAATAGGTAATGAGCAGTTCTTC
abundance: .; j_gene: TRBJ1-1; d_gene: .; len: 13; v_gene: TRBV30; CDR3aa: CAFADSPTIKAFF; CDR3nt: TGTGCCTTCGCGGACAGCCCAACAATCAAAGCTTTCTTT
abundance: few; j_gene: TRBJ1-1; d_gene: .; len: 13; v_gene: TRBV4-1; CDR3aa: CASSQDQDTEAFF; CDR3nt: TGCGCCAGCAGCCAAGATCAGGACACTGAAGCTTTCTTT
abundance: .; j_gene: TRBJ2-4; d_gene: TRBD2; len: 20; v_gene: TRBV14; CDR3aa: CASSHTGTSGIGLAKNIQYF; CDR3nt: TGTGCCAGCAGCCACACCGGGACTAGCGGGATAGGGCTAGCCAAAAACATTCAGTACTTC
abundance: .; j_gene: TRBJ2-5; d_gene: .; len: 14; v_gene: TRBV9; CDR3aa: CASSAPGNLETQYF; CDR3nt: TGTGCCAGCAGCGCCCCTGGGAATTTAGAGACCCAGTACTTC
abundance: .; j_gene: TRBJ2-2; d_gene: .; len: 16; v_gene: TRBV30; CDR3aa: CAFTKEGSKSTGELFF; CDR3nt: TGTGCCTTTACAAAAGAGGGGAGTAAGAGCACCGGGGAGCTGTTTTTT
abundance: few; j_gene: TRBJ2-1; d_gene: TRBD1; len: 14; v_gene: TRBV2; CDR3aa: CASRGTGGLNEQFF; CDR3nt: TGTGCCAGCAGGGGGACAGGGGGCTTAAATGAGCAGTTCTTC
abundance: .; j_gene: TRBJ2-6; d_gene: TRBD1; len: 17; v_gene: TRBV2; CDR3aa: CASSERTGGFGANVLTF; CDR3nt: TGTGCCAGCAGTGAGAGGACAGGGGGCTTTGGGGCCAACGTCCTGACTTTC
abundance: .; j_gene: TRBJ2-5; d_gene: .; len: 14; v_gene: TRBV6-5; CDR3aa: CASKRVAGEETQYF; CDR3nt: TGTGCCAGCAAGCGGGTTGCGGGCGAAGAGACCCAGTACTTC
abundance: .; j_gene: TRBJ1-1; d_gene: .; len: 15; v_gene: TRBV28; CDR3aa: CASATGGQLNTEAFF; CDR3nt: TGTGCCAGCGCAACGGGAGGACAGCTGAACACTGAAGCTTTCTTT
abundance: few; j_gene: TRBJ1-6; d_gene: .; len: 13; v_gene: TRBV27; CDR3aa: CASSPSRDSPLHF; CDR3nt: TGTGCCAGCAGTCCCTCGAGAGATTCACCCCTCCACTTT
abundance: .; j_gene: TRBJ2-2; d_gene: TRBD2; len: 16; v_gene: TRBV11-2; CDR3aa: CASSHTSGGAPGELFF; CDR3nt: TGTGCCAGCAGCCATACTAGCGGGGGGGCCCCCGGGGAGCTGTTTTTT